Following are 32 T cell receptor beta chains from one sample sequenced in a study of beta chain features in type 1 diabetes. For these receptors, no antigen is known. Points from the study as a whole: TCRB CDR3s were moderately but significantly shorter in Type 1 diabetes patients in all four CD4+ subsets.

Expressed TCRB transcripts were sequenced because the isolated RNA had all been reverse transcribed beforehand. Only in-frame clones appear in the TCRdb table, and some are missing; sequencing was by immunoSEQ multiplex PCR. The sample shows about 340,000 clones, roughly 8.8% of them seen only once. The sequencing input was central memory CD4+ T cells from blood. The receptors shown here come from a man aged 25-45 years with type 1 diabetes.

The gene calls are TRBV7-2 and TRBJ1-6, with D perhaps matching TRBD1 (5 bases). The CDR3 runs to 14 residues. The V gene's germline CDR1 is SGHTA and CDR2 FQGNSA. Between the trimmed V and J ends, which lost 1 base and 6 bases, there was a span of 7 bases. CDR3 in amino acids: CASSLGTTNSPLHF. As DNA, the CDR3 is TGTGCCAGCAGCTTAGGGACAACTAATTCACCCCTCCACTTT.

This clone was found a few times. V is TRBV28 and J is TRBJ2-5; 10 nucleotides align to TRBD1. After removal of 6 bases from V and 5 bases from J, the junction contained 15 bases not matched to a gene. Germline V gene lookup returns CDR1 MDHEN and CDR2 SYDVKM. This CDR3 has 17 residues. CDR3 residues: CASSPPQGQGQLETQYF. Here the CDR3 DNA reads TGTGCCAGCAGCCCGCCTCAGGGACAGGGGCAGTTGGAGACCCAGTACTTC. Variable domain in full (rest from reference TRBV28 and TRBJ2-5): DVKVTQSSRYLVKRTGEKVFLECVQDMDHENMFWYRQDPGLGLRLIYFSYDVKMKEKGDIPEGYSVSREKKERFSLILESASTNQTSMYLCASSPPQGQGQLETQYFGPGTRLLVL.

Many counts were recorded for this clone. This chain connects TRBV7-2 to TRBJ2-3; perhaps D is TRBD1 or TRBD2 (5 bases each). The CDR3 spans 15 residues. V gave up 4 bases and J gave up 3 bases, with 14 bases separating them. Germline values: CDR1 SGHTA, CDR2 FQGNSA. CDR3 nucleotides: TGTGCCAGCAGCTATTGGACCGAGGGGACAGATACGCAGTATTTT. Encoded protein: CASSYWTEGTDTQYF.

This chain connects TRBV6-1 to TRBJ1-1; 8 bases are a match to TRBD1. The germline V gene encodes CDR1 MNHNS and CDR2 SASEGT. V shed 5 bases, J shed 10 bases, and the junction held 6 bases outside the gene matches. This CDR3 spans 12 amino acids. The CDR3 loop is CASSRTGLGAFF. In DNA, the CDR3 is TGTGCCAGCAGTCGGACAGGGTTAGGAGCTTTCTTT.

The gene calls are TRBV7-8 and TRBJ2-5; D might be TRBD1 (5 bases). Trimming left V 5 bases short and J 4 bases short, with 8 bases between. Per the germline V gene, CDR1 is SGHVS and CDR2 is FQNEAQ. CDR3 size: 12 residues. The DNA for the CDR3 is TGTGCCAGCAGCCATCAGGGAGAGACCCAGTACTTC. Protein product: CASSHQGETQYF.

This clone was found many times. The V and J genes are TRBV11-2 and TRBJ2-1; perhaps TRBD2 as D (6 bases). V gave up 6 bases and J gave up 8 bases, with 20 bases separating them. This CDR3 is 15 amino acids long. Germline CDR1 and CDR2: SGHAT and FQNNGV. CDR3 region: CASRYEEVADDEQFF. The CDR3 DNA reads TGTGCCAGCAGATACGAGGAGGTAGCGGACGATGAGCAGTTCTTC.

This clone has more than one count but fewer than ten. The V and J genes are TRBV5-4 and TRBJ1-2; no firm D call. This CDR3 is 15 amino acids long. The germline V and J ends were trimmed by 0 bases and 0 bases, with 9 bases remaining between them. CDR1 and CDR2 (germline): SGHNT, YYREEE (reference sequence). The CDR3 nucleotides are TGTGCCAGCAGCTTGGCTTCTAACCCTAACTATGGCTACACCTTC. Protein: CASSLASNPNYGYTF.

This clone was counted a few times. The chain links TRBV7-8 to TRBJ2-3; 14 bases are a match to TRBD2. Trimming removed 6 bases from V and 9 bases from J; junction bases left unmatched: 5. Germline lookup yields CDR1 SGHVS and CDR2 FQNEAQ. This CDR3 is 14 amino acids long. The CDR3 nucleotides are TGTGCCAGCAGGGGACTAGCGGGGGTTGAAACGCAGTATTTT. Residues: CASRGLAGVETQYF.

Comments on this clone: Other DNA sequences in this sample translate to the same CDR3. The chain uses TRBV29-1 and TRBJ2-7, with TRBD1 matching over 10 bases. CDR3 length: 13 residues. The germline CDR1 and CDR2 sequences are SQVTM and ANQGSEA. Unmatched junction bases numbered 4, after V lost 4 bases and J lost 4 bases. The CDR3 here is CSVGTGGRYEQYF. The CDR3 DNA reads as TGCAGCGTTGGGACAGGGGGAAGGTACGAGCAGTACTTC.

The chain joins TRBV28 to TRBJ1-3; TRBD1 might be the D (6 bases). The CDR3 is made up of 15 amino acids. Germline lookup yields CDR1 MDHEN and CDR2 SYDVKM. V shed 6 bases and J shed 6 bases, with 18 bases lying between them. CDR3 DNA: TGTGCCAGCAGCACAGGGTTTTTGGGGCAAAACACCATATATTTT. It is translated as CASSTGFLGQNTIYF.

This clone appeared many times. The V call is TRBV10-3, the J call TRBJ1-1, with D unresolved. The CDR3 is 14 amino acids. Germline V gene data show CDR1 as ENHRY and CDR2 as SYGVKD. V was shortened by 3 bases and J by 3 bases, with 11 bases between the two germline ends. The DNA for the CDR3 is TGTGCCATCAGTGAACGGGCCCAATACACTGAAGCTTTCTTT. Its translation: CAISERAQYTEAFF.

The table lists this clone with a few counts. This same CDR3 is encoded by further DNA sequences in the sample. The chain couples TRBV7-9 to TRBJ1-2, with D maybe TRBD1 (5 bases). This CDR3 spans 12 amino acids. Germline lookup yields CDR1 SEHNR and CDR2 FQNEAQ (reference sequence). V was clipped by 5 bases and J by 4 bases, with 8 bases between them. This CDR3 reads CASSRGTYGYTF. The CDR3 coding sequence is TGTGCCAGCAGCCGTGGGACCTATGGCTACACCTTC. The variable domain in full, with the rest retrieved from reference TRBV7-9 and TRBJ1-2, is DTGVSQNPRHKITKRGQNVTFRCDPISEHNRLYWYRQTLGQGPEFLTYFQNEAQLEKSRLLSDRFSAERPKGSFSTLEIQRTEQGDSAMYLCASSRGTYGYTFGSGTRLTVV.

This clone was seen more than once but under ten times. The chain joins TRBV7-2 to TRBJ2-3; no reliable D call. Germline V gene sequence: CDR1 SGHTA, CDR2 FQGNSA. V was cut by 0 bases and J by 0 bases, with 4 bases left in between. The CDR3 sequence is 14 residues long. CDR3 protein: CASSLASSTDTQYF. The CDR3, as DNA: TGTGCCAGCAGCTTAGCCTCCAGCACAGATACGCAGTATTTT.

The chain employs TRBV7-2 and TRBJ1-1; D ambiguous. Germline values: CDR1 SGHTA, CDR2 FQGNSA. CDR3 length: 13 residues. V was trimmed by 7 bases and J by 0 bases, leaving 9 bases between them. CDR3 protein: CASTGRMNTEAFF. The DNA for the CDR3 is TGTGCCAGCACGGGCAGGATGAACACTGAAGCTTTCTTT.

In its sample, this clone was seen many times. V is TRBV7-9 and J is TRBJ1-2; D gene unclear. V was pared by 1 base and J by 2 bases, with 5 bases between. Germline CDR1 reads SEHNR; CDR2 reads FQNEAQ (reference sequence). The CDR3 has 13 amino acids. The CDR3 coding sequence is TGTGCCAGCAGCTTAGAGGGAAACTATGGCTACACCTTC. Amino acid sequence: CASSLEGNYGYTF.

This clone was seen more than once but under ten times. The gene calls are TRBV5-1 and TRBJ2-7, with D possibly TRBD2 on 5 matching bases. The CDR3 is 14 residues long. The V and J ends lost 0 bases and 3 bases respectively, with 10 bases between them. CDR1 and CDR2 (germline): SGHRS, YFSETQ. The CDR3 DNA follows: TGCGCCAGCAGCTTGGTGGAGGCAGACTACGAGCAGTACTTC. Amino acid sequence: CASSLVEADYEQYF.

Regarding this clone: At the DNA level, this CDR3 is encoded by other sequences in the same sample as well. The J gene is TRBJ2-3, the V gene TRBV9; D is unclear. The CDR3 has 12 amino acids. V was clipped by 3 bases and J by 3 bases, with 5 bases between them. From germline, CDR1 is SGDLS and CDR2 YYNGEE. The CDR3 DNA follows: TGTGCCAGCAGCGGGAGTACAGATACGCAGTATTTT. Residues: CASSGSTDTQYF.

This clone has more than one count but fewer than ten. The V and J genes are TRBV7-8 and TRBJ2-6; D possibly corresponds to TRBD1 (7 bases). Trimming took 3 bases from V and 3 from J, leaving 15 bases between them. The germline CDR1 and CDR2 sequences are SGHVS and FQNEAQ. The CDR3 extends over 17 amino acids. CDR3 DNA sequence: TGTGCCAGCAGCTTGGCAGGGGGTAGCGGTGGGGCCAACGTCCTGACTTTC. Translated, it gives CASSLAGGSGGANVLTF.

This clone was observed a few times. CDR3 coding DNA: TGTGCCAGCAGCGAAACAGGGACGGGGATCGGGGAGCTGTTTTTT. Translated: CASSETGTGIGELFF. J is TRBJ2-2 and V is TRBV9; a weak D match, TRBD1 (6 bases). Germline CDR1 SGDLS, CDR2 YYNGEE. The CDR3 sequence is 15 residues long. Trimming pared 3 bases from V and 7 bases from J, leaving 16 bases between. The complete variable domain, with remaining parts taken from reference TRBV9 and TRBJ2-2, reads DSGVTQTPKHLITATGQRVTLRCSPRSGDLSVYWYQQSLDQGLQFLIQYYNGEERAKGNILERFSAQQFPDLHSELNLSSLELGDSALYFCASSETGTGIGELFFGEGSRLTVL.

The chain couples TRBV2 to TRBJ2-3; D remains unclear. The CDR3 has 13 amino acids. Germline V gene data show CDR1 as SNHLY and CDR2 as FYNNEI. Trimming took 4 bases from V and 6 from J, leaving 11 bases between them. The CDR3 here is CASSAARADTQYF. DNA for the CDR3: TGTGCCAGCAGTGCGGCACGCGCGGATACGCAGTATTTT.

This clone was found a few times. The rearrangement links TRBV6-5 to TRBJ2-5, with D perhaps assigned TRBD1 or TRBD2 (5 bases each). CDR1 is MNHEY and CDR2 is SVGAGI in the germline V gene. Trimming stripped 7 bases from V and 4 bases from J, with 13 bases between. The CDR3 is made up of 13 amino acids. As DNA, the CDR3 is TGTGCCAGCACAAAGACAGAGGGAGAGACCCAGTACTTC. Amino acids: CASTKTEGETQYF.

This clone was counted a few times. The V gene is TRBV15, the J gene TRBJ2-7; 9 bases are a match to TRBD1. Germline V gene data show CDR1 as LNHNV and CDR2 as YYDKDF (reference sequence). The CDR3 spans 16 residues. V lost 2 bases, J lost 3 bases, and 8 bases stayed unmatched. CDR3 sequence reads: CATSRNTGQGSYEQYF. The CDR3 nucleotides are TGTGCCACCAGCAGAAACACGGGACAGGGAAGCTACGAGCAGTACTTC.

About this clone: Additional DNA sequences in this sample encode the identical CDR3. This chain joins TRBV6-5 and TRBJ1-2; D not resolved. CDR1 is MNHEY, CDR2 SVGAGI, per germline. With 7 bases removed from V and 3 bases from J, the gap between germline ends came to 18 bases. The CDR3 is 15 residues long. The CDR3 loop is CASMNPGAGDYGYTF. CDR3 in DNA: TGTGCCAGCATGAATCCAGGTGCGGGAGACTATGGCTACACCTTC.

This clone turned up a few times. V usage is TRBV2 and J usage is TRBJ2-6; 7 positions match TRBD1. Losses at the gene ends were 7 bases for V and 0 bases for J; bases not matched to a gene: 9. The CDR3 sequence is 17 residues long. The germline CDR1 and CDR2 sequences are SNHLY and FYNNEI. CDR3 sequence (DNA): TGTGCCAGCATACAGGGACAGTTCCTCTCTGGGGCCAACGTCCTGACTTTC. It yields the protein CASIQGQFLSGANVLTF.

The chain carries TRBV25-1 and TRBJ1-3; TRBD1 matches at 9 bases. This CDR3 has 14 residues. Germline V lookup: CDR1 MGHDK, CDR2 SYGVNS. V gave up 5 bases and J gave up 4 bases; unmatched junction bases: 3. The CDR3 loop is CASSTGTGGNTIYF. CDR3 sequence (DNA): TGTGCCAGCAGTACCGGGACAGGGGGAAACACCATATATTTT. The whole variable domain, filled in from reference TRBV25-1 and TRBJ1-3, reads EADIYQTPRYLVIGTGKKITLECSQTMGHDKMYWYQQDPGMELHLIHYSYGVNSTEKGDLSSESTVSRIRTEHFPLTLESARPSHTSQYLCASSTGTGGNTIYFGEGSWLTVV.

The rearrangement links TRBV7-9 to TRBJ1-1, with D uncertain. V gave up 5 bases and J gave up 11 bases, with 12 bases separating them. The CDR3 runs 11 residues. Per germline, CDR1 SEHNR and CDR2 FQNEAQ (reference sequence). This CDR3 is CASSLGWAAFF. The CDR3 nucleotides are TGTGCCAGCAGCCTAGGGTGGGCGGCTTTCTTT.

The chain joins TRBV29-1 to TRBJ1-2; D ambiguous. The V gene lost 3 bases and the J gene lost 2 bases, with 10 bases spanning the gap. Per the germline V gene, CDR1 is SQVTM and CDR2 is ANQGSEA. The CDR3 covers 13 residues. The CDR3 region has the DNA TGCAGCGTTGAGGCCCCGGGGAACTATGGCTACACCTTC. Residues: CSVEAPGNYGYTF.

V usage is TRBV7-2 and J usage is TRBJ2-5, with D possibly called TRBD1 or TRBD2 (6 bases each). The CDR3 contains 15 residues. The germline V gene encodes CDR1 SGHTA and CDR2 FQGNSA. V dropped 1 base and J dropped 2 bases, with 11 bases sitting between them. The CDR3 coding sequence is TGTGCCAGCAGCTTAGTGGGGGGCATGCAAGAGACCCAGTACTTC. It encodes CASSLVGGMQETQYF.

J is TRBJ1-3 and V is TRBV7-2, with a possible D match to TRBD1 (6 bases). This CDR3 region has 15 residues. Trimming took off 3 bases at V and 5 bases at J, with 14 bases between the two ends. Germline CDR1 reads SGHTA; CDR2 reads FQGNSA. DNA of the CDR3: TGTGCCAGCAGCTTGAGAGGGGGGCAACGAAACACCATATATTTT. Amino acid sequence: CASSLRGGQRNTIYF.

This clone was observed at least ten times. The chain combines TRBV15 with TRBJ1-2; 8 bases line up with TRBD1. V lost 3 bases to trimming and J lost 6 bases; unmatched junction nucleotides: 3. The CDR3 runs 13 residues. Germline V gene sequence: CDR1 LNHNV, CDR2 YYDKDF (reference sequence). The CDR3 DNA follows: TGTGCCACCAGCAGGCAGGGGGCTGATGGCTACACCTTC. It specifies CATSRQGADGYTF. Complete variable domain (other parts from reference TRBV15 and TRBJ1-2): DAMVIQNPRYQVTQFGKPVTLSCSQTLNHNVMYWYQQKSSQAPKLLFHYYDKDFNNEADTPDNFQSRRPNTSFCFLDIRSPGLGDTAMYLCATSRQGADGYTFGSGTRLTVV.

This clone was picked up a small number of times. CDR3: CASSSRPTGTDTQYF. For the CDR3, the DNA is TGTGCCAGCAGCTCTCGTCCGACAGGCACAGATACGCAGTATTTT. The V and J genes are TRBV7-2 and TRBJ2-3; tentative D call: TRBD1 (5 bases). Germline lookup yields CDR1 SGHTA and CDR2 FQGNSA. The CDR3 contains 15 residues. V was clipped by 4 bases and J by 1 base, with 12 bases between them.

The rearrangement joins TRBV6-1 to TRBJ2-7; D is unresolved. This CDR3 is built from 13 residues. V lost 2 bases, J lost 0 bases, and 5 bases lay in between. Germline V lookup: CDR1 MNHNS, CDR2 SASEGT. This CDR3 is CASSETSSYEQYF. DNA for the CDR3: TGTGCCAGCAGTGAAACCAGCTCCTACGAGCAGTACTTC.